This T cell receptor (beta chain) was retrieved from a study of blood T cell repertoires in COVID-19. Germline V gives CDR1 SEHNR, CDR2 FQNEAQ (reference sequence). The J segment lost 4 bases and the V segment lost 9 bases, leaving 3 bases of the junction unmatched. The CDR3 totals 12 residues. TCRdb's table, derived via immunoSEQ multiplex PCR, lists solely in-frame clones and lacks some. The sample holds about 330,000 clones; around four fifths are singletons and the top ten take about 1.2%. The genes are TRBV7-9 and TRBJ2-1, with 7 nucleotides matching TRBD2. The clonotype originates from a woman aged 45-65 years with acute or convalescent COVID-19. The specimen was peripheral blood. The CDR3 DNA reads as TGTGCCAGTCTGGGGGGGTACAATGAGCAGTTCTTC. This translates into CASLGGYNEQFF.